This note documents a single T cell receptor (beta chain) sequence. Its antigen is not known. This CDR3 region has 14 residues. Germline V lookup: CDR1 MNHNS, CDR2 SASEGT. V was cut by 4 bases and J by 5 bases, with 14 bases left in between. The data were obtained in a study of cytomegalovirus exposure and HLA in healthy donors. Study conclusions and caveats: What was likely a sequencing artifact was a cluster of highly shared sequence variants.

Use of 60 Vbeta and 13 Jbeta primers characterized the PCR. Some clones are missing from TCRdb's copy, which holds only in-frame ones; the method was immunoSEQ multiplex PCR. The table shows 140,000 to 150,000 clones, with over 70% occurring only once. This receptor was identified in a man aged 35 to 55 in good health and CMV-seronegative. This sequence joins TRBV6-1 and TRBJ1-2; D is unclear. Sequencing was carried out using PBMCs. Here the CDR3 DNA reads TGTGCCAGCAGTGGGGGAGCTACTGGGTATGGCTACACCTTC. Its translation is CASSGGATGYGYTF.